This T cell receptor beta chain derives from a study of cytomegalovirus exposure and HLA in healthy donors. With 60 Vbeta and 13 Jbeta primers, the PCR was carried out. This table comes from immunoSEQ multiplex PCR, and its TCRdb copy is limited to in-frame clones, with some not included. The table shows some 140,000 clones, with around 83% occurring only once. Trimming took off 3 bases at V and 7 bases at J, with 11 bases between the two ends. This CDR3 has 13 amino acids. From germline, CDR1 is MNHNY and CDR2 SVGAGI (reference sequence). The sequence came from a male donor in good health and CMV-seropositive. The sample consisted of PBMCs. V usage is TRBV6-6 and J usage is TRBJ2-3, with D unclear. The CDR3 region is CASSYPGSNTQYF. In DNA, the CDR3 is TGTGCCAGCAGTTATCCAGGATCAAATACGCAGTATTTT.